This T cell receptor beta chain is from a study of T cell responses to AZD1222 COVID-19 vaccine. The assay was immunoSEQ multiplex PCR, and TCRdb's table has in-frame clones only and misses some. The repertoire holds more than 35,000 clones, with 83% as singletons. A remark on this clone: Its target is not known.

Findings of the study overall: Donors were largely white British and mainly female; clonal diversity was possibly underestimated.

Trimming cost V 3 bases and J 2 bases, with 4 bases left between them. This CDR3 spans 12 amino acids. In germline, CDR1 is LNHDA, CDR2 SQIVND (reference sequence). The source of this sequence is an adult in good health. The genes are TRBV19 and TRBJ1-2; D gene uncertain. Sequences were derived from peripheral blood, sampled on day 0 of AZD1222 vaccination. This CDR3 reads CASSMQNYGYTF. CDR3 coding DNA: TGTGCCAGTAGTATGCAGAACTATGGCTACACCTTC. Supplemented by reference TRBV19 and TRBJ1-2, the full variable domain reads DGGITQSPKYLFRKEGQNVTLSCEQNLNHDAMYWYRQDPGQGLRLIYYSQIVNDFQKGDIAEGYSVSREKKESFPLTVTSAQKNPTAFYLCASSMQNYGYTFGSGTRLTVV.